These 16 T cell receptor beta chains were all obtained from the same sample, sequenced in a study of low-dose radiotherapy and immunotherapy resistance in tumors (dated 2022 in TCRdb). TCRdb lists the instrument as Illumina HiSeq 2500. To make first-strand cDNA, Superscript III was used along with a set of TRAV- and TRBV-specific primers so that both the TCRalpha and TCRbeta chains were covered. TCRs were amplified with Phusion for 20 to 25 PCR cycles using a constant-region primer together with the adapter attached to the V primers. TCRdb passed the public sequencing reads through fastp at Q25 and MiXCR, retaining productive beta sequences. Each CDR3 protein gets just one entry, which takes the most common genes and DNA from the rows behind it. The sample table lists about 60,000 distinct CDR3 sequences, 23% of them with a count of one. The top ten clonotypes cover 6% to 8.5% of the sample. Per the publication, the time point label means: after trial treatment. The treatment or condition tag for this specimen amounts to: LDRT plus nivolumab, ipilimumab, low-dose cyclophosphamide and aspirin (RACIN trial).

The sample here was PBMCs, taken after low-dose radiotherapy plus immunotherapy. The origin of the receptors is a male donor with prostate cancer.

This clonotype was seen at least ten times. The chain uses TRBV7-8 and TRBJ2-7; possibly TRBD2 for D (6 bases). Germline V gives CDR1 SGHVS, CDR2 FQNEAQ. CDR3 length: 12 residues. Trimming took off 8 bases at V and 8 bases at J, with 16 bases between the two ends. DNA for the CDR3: TGTGCCAGCGGGGAAAACGGAGGGCAGCAGTACTTC. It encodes CASGENGGQQYF. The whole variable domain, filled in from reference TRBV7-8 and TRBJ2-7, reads GAGVSQSPRYKVAKRGQDVALRCDPISGHVSLFWYQQALGQGPEFLTYFQNEAQLDKSGLPSDRFFAERPEGSVSTLKIQRTQQEDSAVYLCASGENGGQQYFGPGTRLTVT.

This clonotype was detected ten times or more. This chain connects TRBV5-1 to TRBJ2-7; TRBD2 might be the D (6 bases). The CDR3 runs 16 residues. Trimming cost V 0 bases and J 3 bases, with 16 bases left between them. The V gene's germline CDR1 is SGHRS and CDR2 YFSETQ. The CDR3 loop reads CASSLAGGRSIYEQYF. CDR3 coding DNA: TGCGCCAGCAGCTTGGCCGGGGGACGTAGCATCTACGAGCAGTACTTC.

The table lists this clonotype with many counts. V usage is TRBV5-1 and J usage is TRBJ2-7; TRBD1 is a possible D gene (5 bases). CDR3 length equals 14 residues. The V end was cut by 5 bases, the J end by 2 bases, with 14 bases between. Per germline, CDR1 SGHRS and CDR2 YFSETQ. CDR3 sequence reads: CASREGAGPYEQYF. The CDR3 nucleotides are TGCGCCAGCAGGGAAGGGGCAGGACCCTACGAGCAGTACTTC.

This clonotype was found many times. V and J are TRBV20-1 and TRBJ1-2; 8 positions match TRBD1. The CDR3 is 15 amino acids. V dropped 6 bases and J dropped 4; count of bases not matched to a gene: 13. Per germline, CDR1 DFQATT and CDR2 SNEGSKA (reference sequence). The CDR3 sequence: CSANSRQGLPYGYTF. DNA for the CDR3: TGCAGTGCCAATAGTAGACAGGGGCTTCCCTATGGCTACACCTTC.

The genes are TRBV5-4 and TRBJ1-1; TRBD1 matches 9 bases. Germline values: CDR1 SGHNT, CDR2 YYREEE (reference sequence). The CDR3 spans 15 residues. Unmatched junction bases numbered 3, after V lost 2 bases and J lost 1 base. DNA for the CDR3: TGTGCCAGCAGCTTACCGGGACAGGGGAACACTGAAGCTTTCTTT. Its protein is CASSLPGQGNTEAFF.

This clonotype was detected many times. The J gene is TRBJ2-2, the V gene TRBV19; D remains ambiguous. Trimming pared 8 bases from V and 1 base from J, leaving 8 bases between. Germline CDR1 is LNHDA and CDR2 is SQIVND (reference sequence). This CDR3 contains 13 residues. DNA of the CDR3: TGTGCCAGTGAACGACAGAACACCGGGGAGCTGTTTTTT. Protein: CASERQNTGELFF.

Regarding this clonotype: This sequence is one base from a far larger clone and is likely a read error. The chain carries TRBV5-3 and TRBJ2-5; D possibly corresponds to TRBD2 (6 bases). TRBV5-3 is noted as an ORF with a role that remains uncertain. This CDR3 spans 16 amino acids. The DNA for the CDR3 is TGTGCCAGCAGCTTATTTGACGGGAGCAGGATAGAGACCCAGTACTTC. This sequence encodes CASSLFDGSRIETQYF.

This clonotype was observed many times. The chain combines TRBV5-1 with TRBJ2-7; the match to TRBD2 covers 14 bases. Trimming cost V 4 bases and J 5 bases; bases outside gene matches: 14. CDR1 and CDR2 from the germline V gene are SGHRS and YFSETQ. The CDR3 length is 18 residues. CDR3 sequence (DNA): TGCGCCAGCAGCGTCCGGGACAGAGGACTAGCGGGAGGTGACGAGCAGTACTTC. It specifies CASSVRDRGLAGGDEQYF. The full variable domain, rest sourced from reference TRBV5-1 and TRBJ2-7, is KAGVTQTPRYLIKTRGQQVTLSCSPISGHRSVSWYQQTPGQGLQFLFEYFSETQRNKGNFPGRFSGRQFSNSRSEMNVSTLELGDSALYLCASSVRDRGLAGGDEQYFGPGTRLTVT.

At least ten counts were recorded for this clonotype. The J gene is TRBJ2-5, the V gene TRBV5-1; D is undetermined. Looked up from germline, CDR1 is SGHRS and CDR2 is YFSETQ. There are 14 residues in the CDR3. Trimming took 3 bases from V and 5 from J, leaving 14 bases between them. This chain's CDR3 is CASSSVTSKETQYF. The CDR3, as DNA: TGCGCCAGCAGCTCGGTCACTTCGAAGGAGACCCAGTACTTC.

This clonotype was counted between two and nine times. CDR3 bases: TGTGCCAGCAGTTTTCCGGACACTGAAGCTTTCTTT. This translates into CASSFPDTEAFF. The V call is TRBV12-3 or TRBV12-4, the J call TRBJ1-1; D call uncertain. With 3 bases removed from V and 3 bases from J, the gap between germline ends came to 5 bases. This CDR3 is 12 amino acids long.

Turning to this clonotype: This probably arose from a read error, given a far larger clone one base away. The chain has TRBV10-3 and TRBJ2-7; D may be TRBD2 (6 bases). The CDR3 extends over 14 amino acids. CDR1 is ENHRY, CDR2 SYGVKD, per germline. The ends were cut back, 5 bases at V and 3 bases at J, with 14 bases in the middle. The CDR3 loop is CAISYGTDYYEQYF. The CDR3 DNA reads TGTGCCATCAGTTACGGGACGGACTACTACGAGCAGTACTTC.

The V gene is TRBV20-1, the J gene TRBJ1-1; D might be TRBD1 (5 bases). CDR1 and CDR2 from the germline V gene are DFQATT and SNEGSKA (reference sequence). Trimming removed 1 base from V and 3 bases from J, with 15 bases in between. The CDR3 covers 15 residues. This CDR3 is CSARGKPGSHTEAFF. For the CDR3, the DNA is TGCAGTGCTAGAGGAAAACCAGGGTCTCACACTGAAGCTTTCTTT.

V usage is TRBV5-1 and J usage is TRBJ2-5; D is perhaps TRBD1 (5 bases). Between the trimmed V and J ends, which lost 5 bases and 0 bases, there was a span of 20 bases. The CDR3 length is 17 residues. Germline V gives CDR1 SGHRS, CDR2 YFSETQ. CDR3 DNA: TGCGCCAGCAGGACCTTTGGGGCCCCTTATTACCAAGAGACCCAGTACTTC. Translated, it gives CASRTFGAPYYQETQYF.

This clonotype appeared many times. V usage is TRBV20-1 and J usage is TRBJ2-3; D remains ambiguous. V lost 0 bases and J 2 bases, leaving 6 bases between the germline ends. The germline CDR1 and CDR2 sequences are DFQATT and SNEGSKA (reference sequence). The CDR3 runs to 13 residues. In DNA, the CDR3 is TGCAGTGCTAGAGAGGTGCTCACAGATACGCAGTATTTT. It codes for CSAREVLTDTQYF.

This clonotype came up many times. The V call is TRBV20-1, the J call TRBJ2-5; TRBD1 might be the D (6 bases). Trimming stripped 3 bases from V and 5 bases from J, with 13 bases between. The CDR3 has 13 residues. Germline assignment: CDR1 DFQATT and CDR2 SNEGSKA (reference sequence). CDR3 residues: CSASQTGRETQYF. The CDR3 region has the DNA TGCAGTGCTAGTCAGACAGGACGGGAGACCCAGTACTTC.

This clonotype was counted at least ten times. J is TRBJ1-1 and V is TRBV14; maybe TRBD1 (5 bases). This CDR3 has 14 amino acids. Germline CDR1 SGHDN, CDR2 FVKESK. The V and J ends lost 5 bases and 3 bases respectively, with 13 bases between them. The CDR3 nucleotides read TGTGCCAGCAGCAACCTCCGGGGCCACACTGAAGCTTTCTTT. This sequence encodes CASSNLRGHTEAFF.